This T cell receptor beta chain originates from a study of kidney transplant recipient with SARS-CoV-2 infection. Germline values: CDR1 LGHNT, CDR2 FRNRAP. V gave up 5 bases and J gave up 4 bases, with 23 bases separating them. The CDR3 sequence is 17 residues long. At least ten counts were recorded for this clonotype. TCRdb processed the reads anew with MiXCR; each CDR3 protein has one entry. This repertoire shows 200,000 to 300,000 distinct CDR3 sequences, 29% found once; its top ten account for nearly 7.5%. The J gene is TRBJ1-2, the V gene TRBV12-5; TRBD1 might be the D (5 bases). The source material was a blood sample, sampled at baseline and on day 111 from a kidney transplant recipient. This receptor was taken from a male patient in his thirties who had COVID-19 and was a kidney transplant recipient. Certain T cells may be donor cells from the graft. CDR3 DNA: TGTGCTAGTGGTCACCAGACTTTGCAGGGAAAGACCTATGGCTACACCTTC. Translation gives CASGHQTLQGKTYGYTF.